Below, 14 T cell receptor beta chains from the same sample are listed, as sequenced in a study of cytomegalovirus exposure and HLA in healthy donors. 13 Jbeta primers and 60 Vbeta primers were used for the PCR. The repertoire was sequenced with immunoSEQ multiplex PCR; TCRdb's copy has only in-frame clones and lacks some. This table holds around 83,000 clones, 78% found once. The specimen was PBMCs. The source of these receptors is a male donor in good health and CMV-seropositive.

The chain links TRBV30 to TRBJ2-1; 10 bases agree with TRBD2. The CDR3 is 13 amino acids. V lost 5 bases, J lost 4 bases, and 2 bases stayed unmatched. The germline V gene encodes CDR1 GTSNPN and CDR2 SVGIG (reference sequence). The CDR3 DNA reads TGTGCCTGGTCTAGCGGGGGTTACAATGAGCAGTTCTTC. Its translation is CAWSSGGYNEQFF.

This clone was seen a handful of times. This sequence joins TRBV5-6 and TRBJ1-1, with TRBD1 matching over 7 bases. Germline trimming cut 5 bases from V and 4 bases from J; bases unmatched to any gene: 8. This CDR3 contains 14 residues. Germline CDR1 is SGHDT and CDR2 is YYEEEE. This chain's CDR3 is CASRLTGDSTEAFF. The CDR3, as DNA: TGTGCCAGCAGACTTACAGGGGACAGCACTGAAGCTTTCTTT.

The CDR3 coding sequence is TGTGCCAGCAGTGAAGCCCCGGACAGATTTAATACGCAGTATTTT. Amino acid sequence: CASSEAPDRFNTQYF. The chain recombines TRBV2 with TRBJ2-3; weak D call: TRBD1 (6 bases). Germline V gene lookup returns CDR1 SNHLY and CDR2 FYNNEI. CDR3 length: 15 residues. V lost 0 bases to trimming and J lost 7 bases, with 14 bases between them.

The rearrangement joins TRBV29-1 to TRBJ2-7; 14 nucleotides match TRBD2. Germline-derived CDR1 and CDR2 are SQVTM and ANQGSEA. The V gene end was trimmed by 6 bases and the J gene end by 6 bases; junction bases not matched to a gene: 19. The CDR3 contains 18 residues. The DNA for the CDR3 is TGCAGCGTCTTTAACAAGAGACTAGCGGGAGGGCTTTACGGCGAGCAGTACTTC. Amino acids: CSVFNKRLAGGLYGEQYF.

The CDR3 nucleotides read TGTGCCAGCCCTGACAGCTCCTACGAGCAGTACTTC. Translation gives CASPDSSYEQYF. The chain recombines TRBV6-1 with TRBJ2-7; possible D gene TRBD1, 5 bases. Deletions cut 8 bases from V and 0 bases from J, with 8 bases between. Per the germline V gene, CDR1 is MNHNS and CDR2 is SASEGT. The CDR3 covers 12 residues.

V is TRBV27 and J is TRBJ2-1; D call uncertain. CDR1 and CDR2 from the germline V gene are MNHEY and SMNVEV (reference sequence). CDR3 size: 15 residues. V gave up 0 bases and J gave up 0 bases, with 6 bases separating them. CDR3 coding DNA: TGTGCCAGCAGTTTATCTTGGAGCTCCTACAATGAGCAGTTCTTC. Translated: CASSLSWSSYNEQFF.

This clone was counted only a few times. The chain has TRBV5-1 and TRBJ1-4; TRBD1 agrees at 7 bases. V shed 0 bases and J 8 bases; nucleotides not matched to a gene: 7. CDR1 is SGHRS and CDR2 is YFSETQ in the germline V gene. This CDR3 has 15 amino acids. The CDR3 DNA reads as TGCGCCAGCAGCTTGGGCGACAGGGTAAACGAAAAACTGTTTTTT. Translation gives CASSLGDRVNEKLFF.

J is TRBJ2-7 and V is TRBV30; D is uncertain. Trimming left V 1 base short and J 4 bases short, with 8 bases between. Per germline, CDR1 GTSNPN and CDR2 SVGIG (reference sequence). This CDR3 has 12 residues. In DNA, the CDR3 is TGTGCCTGGAGTGAAGAACAATACGAGCAGTACTTC. It translates to CAWSEEQYEQYF. The variable domain in full, completed from reference TRBV30 and TRBJ2-7, reads SQTIHQWPATLVQPVGSPLSLECTVEGTSNPNLYWYRQAAGRGLQLLFYSVGIGQISSEVPQNLSASRPQDRQFILSSKKLLLSDSGFYLCAWSEEQYEQYFGPGTRLTVT.

This clone was picked up a small number of times. The chain recombines TRBV4-2 with TRBJ1-5; D is unresolved. This CDR3 comprises 13 residues. Trimming left V 0 bases short and J 9 bases short, with 9 bases between. The germline V gene has CDR1 LGHNA and CDR2 YNFKEQ. CDR3 protein: CASSQDRGGPQHF. In DNA, the CDR3 is TGTGCCAGCAGCCAAGATCGAGGAGGGCCCCAGCATTTT.

This rearrangement joins TRBV9 to TRBJ2-3; TRBD2 matches at 9 bases. From germline, CDR1 is SGDLS and CDR2 YYNGEE. The length of the CDR3 is 13 residues. Trimming at V came to 6 bases and at J to 3 bases, leaving 2 bases not matched to a gene. CDR3 in amino acids: CASNSGGTDTQYF. The CDR3 coding sequence is TGTGCCAGCAACAGCGGGGGGACAGATACGCAGTATTTT. Full variable domain (remainder filled in from reference TRBV9 and TRBJ2-3): DSGVTQTPKHLITATGQRVTLRCSPRSGDLSVYWYQQSLDQGLQFLIQYYNGEERAKGNILERFSAQQFPDLHSELNLSSLELGDSALYFCASNSGGTDTQYFGPGTRLTVL.

The chain links TRBV27 to TRBJ1-2, with 9 bases identical to TRBD1. The CDR3 is made up of 13 amino acids. V shed 6 bases and J 6 bases; nucleotides not matched to a gene: 5. Germline CDR1 and CDR2: MNHEY and SMNVEV (reference sequence). The CDR3 DNA is TGTGCCAGCAGCCCCGGGACAGGGAATGGCTACACCTTC. As protein: CASSPGTGNGYTF.

The rearrangement uses TRBV5-4 and TRBJ2-5; D is perhaps TRBD1 (6 bases). The germline V gene encodes CDR1 SGHNT and CDR2 YYREEE (reference sequence). The CDR3 loop spans 14 amino acids. V lost 0 bases to trimming and J lost 1 base, with 7 bases between them. The CDR3 is CASSLGQVQETQYF. The CDR3 DNA is TGTGCCAGCAGCTTGGGACAGGTCCAAGAGACCCAGTACTTC.

In this sample, this clone turned up a few times. The rearrangement links TRBV15 to TRBJ1-5, with no clear D. This CDR3 comprises 15 residues. Germline values: CDR1 LNHNV, CDR2 YYDKDF (reference sequence). The germline V and J ends were trimmed by 0 bases and 2 bases, with 8 bases remaining between them. The CDR3 is CATSRDLAGNQPQHF. CDR3 in DNA: TGTGCCACCAGCAGAGATCTGGCAGGCAATCAGCCCCAGCATTTT.

CDR3 sequence (DNA): TGTGCCAGCAGTCCGCGACAGGTCGTTGGCGAAAAACTGTTTTTT. Translation: CASSPRQVVGEKLFF. The V gene is TRBV27, the J gene TRBJ1-4; D may be TRBD1 (6 bases). V lost 5 bases to trimming and J lost 8 bases, with 18 bases between them. This CDR3 contains 15 residues. Germline loops: CDR1 MNHEY, CDR2 SMNVEV (reference sequence). Supplemented by reference TRBV27 and TRBJ1-4, the full variable domain reads EAQVTQNPRYLITVTGKKLTVTCSQNMNHEYMSWYRQDPGLGLRQIYYSMNVEVTDKGDVPEGYKVSRKEKRNFPLILESPSPNQTSLYFCASSPRQVVGEKLFFGSGTQLSVL.